This entry lists 30 T cell receptor beta chains sequenced from one sample in a study of graft-versus-host responses after intestinal transplantation. Their cognate antigens are unknown. The protocol was immunoSEQ multiplex PCR, while the TCRdb copy is restricted to in-frame clones and leaves out a portion. In the table there are just over 40,000 clones, around 95% of which are singletons. The sample in question was unstimulated CD8+ T cells sorted from spleen or lymph node cells, obtained before transplant. The receptors come from a human donor who was the organ donor for an intestinal transplant.

This clone was counted between two and nine times. The rearrangement links TRBV7-9 to TRBJ1-1, with 9 bases lining up with TRBD1. The length of the CDR3 is 14 residues. Germline V lookup: CDR1 SEHNR, CDR2 FQNEAQ (reference sequence). Trimming at V came to 6 bases and at J to 4 bases, leaving 6 bases not matched to a gene. The chain's CDR3 is CASRAPGQGTEAFF. The CDR3 bases are TGTGCCAGCAGGGCGCCGGGACAGGGCACTGAAGCTTTCTTT.

A single count supports this clone. The chain has TRBV7-3 and TRBJ1-1; 9 nucleotides align to TRBD1. Germline V gene lookup returns CDR1 SGHTA and CDR2 FQGTGA. The trim removed 6 bases at V and 4 bases at J, leaving 3 bases unmatched. CDR3 length: 13 amino acids. CDR3 loop: CASSETGGTEAFF. The CDR3 nucleotides read TGTGCCAGCAGTGAGACAGGGGGCACTGAAGCTTTCTTT.

This clone appeared once. The V call is TRBV29-1, the J call TRBJ1-1, with a tentative D call TRBD1 (5 bases). The V end lost 3 bases, the J end lost 3 bases, and 8 bases lay between the germline ends. The CDR3 has 12 amino acids. Germline CDR1 and CDR2: SQVTM and ANQGSEA. The CDR3 DNA reads TGCAGCGTTGATGAGGGGTACACTGAAGCTTTCTTT. Translation: CSVDEGYTEAFF.

This CDR3 is CASSLGRWRTDTQYF. The CDR3 nucleotides read TGTGCCAGCAGCTTGGGGCGCTGGCGCACAGATACGCAGTATTTT. V usage is TRBV5-4 and J usage is TRBJ2-3; D uncertain. The CDR3 has 15 residues. V gave up 0 bases and J gave up 1 base, with 9 bases separating them. Germline V CDR1 and CDR2: SGHNT, YYREEE (reference sequence).

The chain uses TRBV2 and TRBJ2-3, with 8 bases fitting TRBD2. The CDR3 is made up of 16 amino acids. V gave up 1 base and J gave up 3 bases; unmatched junction bases: 6. Germline V gives CDR1 SNHLY, CDR2 FYNNEI. CDR3 region: CASSEEWRLATDTQYF. CDR3 coding DNA: TGTGCCAGCAGTGAAGAGTGGAGACTAGCGACAGATACGCAGTATTTT.

The J gene is TRBJ2-5, the V gene TRBV4-3; the D call may be TRBD1 or TRBD2 (5 bases each). Trimming stripped 1 base from V and 5 bases from J, with 5 bases between. CDR1 is LGHNA, CDR2 YSLEER, per germline. The length of the CDR3 is 12 residues. The chain's CDR3 is CASSQGGETQYF. The CDR3 coding sequence is TGCGCCAGCAGCCAAGGGGGGGAGACCCAGTACTTC.

V and J are TRBV19 and TRBJ1-1; D ambiguous. V was cut by 6 bases and J by 4 bases, with 15 bases left in between. Germline V CDR1 and CDR2: LNHDA, SQIVND (reference sequence). CDR3 length: 14 amino acids. CDR3 DNA sequence: TGTGCCAGTAGCTTCCGGCACGGGAGCACTGAAGCTTTCTTT. Residues: CASSFRHGSTEAFF. Drawing the rest from reference TRBV19 and TRBJ1-1, the complete variable domain is DGGITQSPKYLFRKEGQNVTLSCEQNLNHDAMYWYRQDPGQGLRLIYYSQIVNDFQKGDIAEGYSVSREKKESFPLTVTSAQKNPTAFYLCASSFRHGSTEAFFGQGTRLTVV.

The gene calls are TRBV18 and TRBJ2-5; 7 nucleotides match TRBD1. V gave up 6 bases and J gave up 1 base; unmatched junction bases: 8. Germline lookup yields CDR1 KGHSH and CDR2 LQKENI. The CDR3 has 15 residues. Written as DNA, the CDR3 is TGTGCCAGCTCTCCGGGGACAGCTCCCCAAGAGACCCAGTACTTC. Its protein product is CASSPGTAPQETQYF. The full variable domain, in which reference TRBV18 and TRBJ2-5 provide the parts outside the CDR3, is NAGVMQNPRHLVRRRGQEARLRCSPMKGHSHVYWYRQLPEEGLKFMVYLQKENIIDESGMPKERFSAEFPKEGPSILRIQQVVRGDSAAYFCASSPGTAPQETQYFGPGTRLLVL.

This rearrangement joins TRBV7-9 to TRBJ2-1, with TRBD2 identical over 7 bases. V lost 2 bases, J lost 5 bases, and 9 bases stayed unmatched. The CDR3 length is 16 residues. The germline gives CDR1 SEHNR, CDR2 FQNEAQ (reference sequence). CDR3 sequence (DNA): TGTGCCAGCAGCTTATTTACGGGGGGAAAAGACAATGAGCAGTTCTTC. It yields the protein CASSLFTGGKDNEQFF. Filled out from reference TRBV7-9 and TRBJ2-1, the complete variable domain reads DTGVSQNPRHKITKRGQNVTFRCDPISEHNRLYWYRQTLGQGPEFLTYFQNEAQLEKSRLLSDRFSAERPKGSFSTLEIQRTEQGDSAMYLCASSLFTGGKDNEQFFGPGTRLTVL.

The chain couples TRBV15 to TRBJ1-5; possibly TRBD1 for D (6 bases). CDR3 size: 14 residues. Germline V gene lookup returns CDR1 LNHNV and CDR2 YYDKDF (reference sequence). Trimming took 10 bases from V and 3 from J, leaving 16 bases between them. DNA of the CDR3: TGTGCCATCTCTTTTTACAGGGTCAATCAGCCCCAGCATTTT. Its protein product is CAISFYRVNQPQHF.

The chain carries TRBV7-8 and TRBJ1-4; D gene ambiguous. The CDR3 consists of 15 residues. Germline V CDR1 and CDR2: SGHVS, FQNEAQ. With 0 bases removed from V and 1 base from J, the gap between germline ends came to 6 bases. The CDR3 spells CASSLASLTNEKLFF. The CDR3 DNA reads TGTGCCAGCAGCTTAGCGTCGTTAACTAATGAAAAACTGTTTTTT.

This rearrangement joins TRBV6-5 to TRBJ2-3; D not certain. V lost 4 bases, J lost 2 bases, and 10 bases lay in between. This CDR3 spans 14 amino acids. The germline V gene encodes CDR1 MNHEY and CDR2 SVGAGI. The CDR3 here is CASSFTAYTDTQYF. The CDR3, as DNA: TGTGCCAGCAGTTTTACAGCGTACACAGATACGCAGTATTTT.

The gene calls are TRBV5-8 and TRBJ1-3; D not certain. Germline V gives CDR1 SGHTS, CDR2 YDEGEE. Between the trimmed V and J ends, which lost 4 bases and 4 bases, there was a span of 15 bases. The CDR3 contains 15 residues. The CDR3 region has the DNA TGTGCCAGCAGCCTAGGACTCGTCGGGGGAAACACCATATATTTT. Its protein product is CASSLGLVGGNTIYF.

The J gene is TRBJ1-6, the V gene TRBV11-1; D remains unclear. V lost 3 bases to trimming and J lost 11 bases, with 11 bases between them. This CDR3 region has 13 residues. Germline assignment: CDR1 SGHAT and CDR2 FQDESV (reference sequence). CDR3 sequence: CASSFGSGAPLHF. The CDR3 nucleotides read TGTGCCAGCAGCTTTGGGTCTGGGGCACCCCTCCACTTT.

V and J are TRBV19 and TRBJ1-4; D is unclear. There are 13 residues in the CDR3. Germline V gene lookup returns CDR1 LNHDA and CDR2 SQIVND (reference sequence). The V gene lost 8 bases and the J gene lost 0 bases, with 7 bases spanning the gap. In nucleotides, the CDR3 is TGTGCCAGTCTCGCTGCAACTAATGAAAAACTGTTTTTT. Protein sequence: CASLAATNEKLFF. Supplemented by reference TRBV19 and TRBJ1-4, the full variable domain reads DGGITQSPKYLFRKEGQNVTLSCEQNLNHDAMYWYRQDPGQGLRLIYYSQIVNDFQKGDIAEGYSVSREKKESFPLTVTSAQKNPTAFYLCASLAATNEKLFFGSGTQLSVL.

The chain uses TRBV5-1 and TRBJ1-6; unclear D gene. Trimming shortened V by 3 bases and J by 7 bases, and 11 bases separated the two germline ends. Germline CDR1 SGHRS, CDR2 YFSETQ. This CDR3 has 14 residues. The CDR3 loop reads CASSSGMGNSPLHF. The CDR3 DNA reads TGCGCCAGCAGCTCGGGGATGGGGAATTCACCCCTCCACTTT.

The chain couples TRBV10-1 to TRBJ2-1; D gene uncertain. Trimming stripped 0 bases from V and 5 bases from J, with 11 bases between. Germline CDR1 reads WNHNN; CDR2 reads SYGVQD (reference sequence). This CDR3 has 15 residues. CDR3 coding DNA: TGCGCCAGCAGTGAGTCGCCAGGCAATAACAATGAGCAGTTCTTC. Translating gives CASSESPGNNNEQFF.

The rearrangement joins TRBV4-1 to TRBJ2-7; 8 bases are shared with TRBD2. The CDR3 has 15 residues. Germline CDR1 and CDR2: MGHRA and YSYEKL. After removal of 3 bases from V and 5 bases from J, the junction contained 9 bases not matched to a gene. The CDR3 nucleotides read TGCGCCAGCAGCCAGGACCTAGCGGGTGTCAACGAGCAGTACTTC. Protein product: CASSQDLAGVNEQYF.

The chain uses TRBV4-1 and TRBJ1-2, with D uncertain. Germline V gives CDR1 MGHRA, CDR2 YSYEKL. V was cut by 0 bases and J by 0 bases, with 14 bases left in between. The CDR3 length is 17 residues. Written as DNA, the CDR3 is TGCGCCAGCAGCCAAGATAAGGTGTCAGCTCCTAACTATGGCTACACCTTC. This codes for CASSQDKVSAPNYGYTF.

The rearrangement joins TRBV27 to TRBJ2-5, with 9 bases aligning to TRBD2. This CDR3 contains 16 residues. Germline CDR1 and CDR2: MNHEY and SMNVEV (reference sequence). Germline trimming cut 2 bases from V and 3 bases from J; bases unmatched to any gene: 7. CDR3 residues: CASSLTAGGQEETQYF. The CDR3 DNA reads as TGTGCCAGCAGTTTAACGGCGGGGGGGCAGGAAGAGACCCAGTACTTC.

Here the CDR3 reads CASSVSVGQPQHF. The CDR3 region has the DNA TGTGCCAGCAGTGTCAGTGTGGGTCAGCCCCAGCATTTT. The chain uses TRBV2 and TRBJ1-5; D not certain. CDR1 SNHLY and CDR2 FYNNEI come from the germline V gene. Trimming shortened V by 4 bases and J by 6 bases, and 10 bases separated the two germline ends. The CDR3 is 13 amino acids.

This rearrangement joins TRBV7-3 to TRBJ2-6; either TRBD1 or TRBD2 may supply D (5 bases each). Germline V gene lookup returns CDR1 SGHTA and CDR2 FQGTGA. V was shortened by 1 base and J by 2 bases, with 15 bases between the two germline ends. The length of the CDR3 is 18 residues. The CDR3 nucleotides are TGTGCCAGCAGCTTAAAAGGAGGCGTAGGGGCTGGGGCCAACGTCCTGACTTTC. This codes for CASSLKGGVGAGANVLTF.

The chain joins TRBV4-3 to TRBJ1-2, with 7 bases matching TRBD1. This CDR3 comprises 16 residues. Per the germline V gene, CDR1 is LGHNA and CDR2 is YSLEER. The V gene end was trimmed by 1 base and the J gene end by 3 bases; junction bases not matched to a gene: 8. The DNA for the CDR3 is TGCGCCAGCAGCCAAGTCAGGAGGGGGCTAGACTATGGCTACACCTTC. Amino acids: CASSQVRRGLDYGYTF.

With regard to this clone: An end of the junction does not agree with germline; a read error may underlie this. The chain uses TRBV10-3 and TRBJ2-4; TRBD2 might be the D (6 bases). The CDR3 covers 15 residues. From germline, CDR1 is ENHRY and CDR2 SYGVKD. CDR3 bases: TGTGCCATCAGTGAGTCCGGGGGAATGGGAAACACTCAGTACTTC. It is translated as CAISESGGMGNTQYF.

This sequence joins TRBV4-2 and TRBJ1-2; 10 nucleotides match TRBD1. Germline loops: CDR1 LGHNA, CDR2 YNFKEQ. The CDR3 covers 18 residues. V dropped 4 bases and J dropped 4; count of bases not matched to a gene: 15. The CDR3 loop is CASSRFTLRQGAVYGYTF. The CDR3 region has the DNA TGTGCCAGCAGCCGCTTTACCTTACGACAGGGGGCGGTCTATGGCTACACCTTC.

The chain joins TRBV9 to TRBJ1-3; D possibly corresponds to TRBD1 (5 bases). The CDR3 consists of 16 residues. Trimming pared 3 bases from V and 2 bases from J, leaving 15 bases between. Germline loops: CDR1 SGDLS, CDR2 YYNGEE. CDR3 in DNA: TGTGCCAGCAGCGCTCTCCGGGGCCGGGCTGGAAACACCATATATTTT. This translates into CASSALRGRAGNTIYF.

The chain combines TRBV6-1 with TRBJ1-1, with 9 nucleotides matching TRBD1. CDR1 and CDR2 (germline): MNHNS, SASEGT. Trimming removed 5 bases from V and 4 bases from J; junction bases left unmatched: 8. This CDR3 is built from 15 residues. CDR3 DNA: TGTGCCAGCAGTCCGCGGGACAGGGCGACCACTGAAGCTTTCTTT. This gives the protein CASSPRDRATTEAFF.

The J gene is TRBJ2-3, the V gene TRBV7-9, with 7 bases aligning to TRBD2. The V and J ends lost 4 bases and 1 base, in that order; junction bases with no gene match: 11. The CDR3 loop spans 17 amino acids. The germline gives CDR1 SEHNR, CDR2 FQNEAQ (reference sequence). The DNA for the CDR3 is TGTGCCAGCAGCTCGCCCTCGTCTAGCGGACGCACAGATACGCAGTATTTT. Translation gives CASSSPSSSGRTDTQYF.

This clone has just one count. The V gene is TRBV4-3, the J gene TRBJ2-1; no clear D gene. Trimming removed 3 bases from V and 9 bases from J, with 15 bases in between. The CDR3 extends over 14 amino acids. Looked up from germline, CDR1 is LGHNA and CDR2 is YSLEER. Here the CDR3 DNA reads TGCGCCAGCAGCCACCTCCTAAATCCGCCTGAGCAGTTCTTC. It specifies CASSHLLNPPEQFF.

The chain combines TRBV19 with TRBJ2-2; D is ambiguous. In germline, CDR1 is LNHDA, CDR2 SQIVND (reference sequence). The length of the CDR3 is 13 residues. The V gene lost 8 bases and the J gene lost 7 bases, with 14 bases spanning the gap. This CDR3 is CASQSYEVGELFF. In DNA, the CDR3 is TGTGCCAGTCAGTCCTACGAGGTCGGGGAGCTGTTTTTT.